The 24 T cell receptor beta chains reported below all come from one sample, sequenced in a study of cytomegalovirus exposure and HLA in healthy donors. PCR amplification relied on 60 Vbeta primers (plus 13 Jbeta primers). Here immunoSEQ multiplex PCR was the method, and the copy in TCRdb shows in-frame clones only, minus some. The sample has just under 70,000 clones; approximately 80% are singletons. The sequencing input was PBMCs. These receptors came from a human donor in good health.

In its sample, this clone was seen a few times. Relative to the germline gene, one junction end is altered; a read error may explain this. The chain carries TRBV7-9 and TRBJ2-1; D assignment may be TRBD1 or TRBD2 (6 bases each). This CDR3 has 12 residues. Germline V CDR1 and CDR2: SEHNR, FQNEAQ (reference sequence). CDR3 region: CSSSRGLTEQFF. CDR3 nucleotides: TGTTCCAGCAGCAGGGGACTGACGGAGCAGTTCTTC.

The J gene is TRBJ2-3, the V gene TRBV7-2, with 9 bases that match TRBD1. J was trimmed by 3 bases and V by 1 base; bases with no gene match: 2. This CDR3 is built from 15 residues. From germline, CDR1 is SGHTA and CDR2 FQGNSA. The CDR3 loop is CASSLEQGATDTQYF. The CDR3 coding sequence is TGTGCCAGCAGCTTAGAACAGGGGGCGACAGATACGCAGTATTTT.

The chain employs TRBV27 and TRBJ2-5, with 7 bases matching TRBD2. CDR3 length: 14 residues. Germline trimming cut 6 bases from V and 5 bases from J; bases unmatched to any gene: 9. Germline-derived CDR1 and CDR2 are MNHEY and SMNVEV (reference sequence). Written as DNA, the CDR3 is TGTGCCAGCAGCCCCAGGGCGGGGGTGGAGACCCAGTACTTC. It encodes CASSPRAGVETQYF.

The chain joins TRBV6-1 to TRBJ2-1, with D tentatively TRBD1 (5 bases). The CDR3 spans 14 residues. Trimming removed 10 bases from V and 4 bases from J, with 17 bases in between. The germline CDR1 and CDR2 sequences are MNHNS and SASEGT. Here the CDR3 DNA reads TGTGCCACGAACCCCACAGGTACTTACAATGAGCAGTTCTTC. Translated, it gives CATNPTGTYNEQFF.

V usage is TRBV6-6 and J usage is TRBJ2-5, with 10 bases aligning to TRBD2. Losses at the gene ends were 5 bases for V and 4 bases for J; bases not matched to a gene: 10. The CDR3 contains 16 residues. Germline V gene data show CDR1 as MNHNY and CDR2 as SVGAGI (reference sequence). This CDR3 is CASSLRSGGVGETQYF. The DNA of the CDR3 is TGTGCCAGCAGTCTTCGAAGCGGGGGGGTGGGAGAGACCCAGTACTTC.

This clone came up a few times. The CDR3 sequence is CASSWPGQGENTIYF. Written as DNA, the CDR3 is TGTGCCAGCAGCTGGCCGGGACAGGGAGAGAACACCATATATTTT. The chain has TRBV5-4 and TRBJ1-3, with 9 bases identical to TRBD1. The germline CDR1 and CDR2 sequences are SGHNT and YYREEE (reference sequence). V lost 3 bases and J lost 7; bases outside the gene matches: 8. The CDR3 consists of 15 residues.

The chain carries TRBV4-3 and TRBJ2-4, with 8 bases aligning to TRBD1. CDR3 length: 13 residues. J lost 9 bases, V lost 1 base, and 2 bases had no gene match. Germline V gene sequence: CDR1 LGHNA, CDR2 YSLEER. CDR3: CASSQGTGSIQYF. The CDR3 region has the DNA TGCGCCAGCAGCCAAGGGACAGGGAGCATTCAGTACTTC.

CDR3 sequence: CASSLPGQGGSEQFF. In DNA form, the CDR3 reads TGTGCCAGCAGCTTACCGGGACAGGGAGGCAGTGAGCAGTTCTTC. The chain has TRBV27 and TRBJ2-1; 9 nucleotides align to TRBD1. This CDR3 has 15 amino acids. Per the germline V gene, CDR1 is MNHEY and CDR2 is SMNVEV (reference sequence). The junction had 12 bases not matched to a gene; V was cut back by 6 bases and J by 9 bases.

This clone was counted between two and nine times. This sequence joins TRBV11-3 and TRBJ2-1; no clear D gene. The V gene lost 6 bases and the J gene lost 10 bases, with 16 bases spanning the gap. Germline V gene sequence: CDR1 SGHNT, CDR2 YENEEA. The length of the CDR3 is 13 residues. CDR3 bases: TGTGCCAGCAGATTGAACAGTCTTGGCGAGCAGTTCTTC. Its protein product is CASRLNSLGEQFF. Complete variable domain (other parts from reference TRBV11-3 and TRBJ2-1): EAGVVQSPRYKIIEKKQPVAFWCNPISGHNTLYWYLQNLGQGPELLIRYENEEAVDDSQLPKDRFSAERLKGVDSTLKIQPAELGDSAVYLCASRLNSLGEQFFGPGTRLTVL.

The rearrangement joins TRBV19 to TRBJ1-1, with a possible D match to TRBD1 (5 bases). The CDR3 has 14 residues. The germline V gene has CDR1 LNHDA and CDR2 SQIVND (reference sequence). Trimming shortened V by 2 bases and J by 11 bases, and 18 bases separated the two germline ends. CDR3 nucleotides: TGTGCCAGTAGTATATTGGGGGGACCTTCGAGGGCTTTCTTT. Protein: CASSILGGPSRAFF.

The chain couples TRBV28 to TRBJ1-2, with D possibly matching TRBD1 (5 bases). V lost 7 bases and J lost 4, with 7 bases in between. This CDR3 comprises 11 residues. The germline V gene has CDR1 MDHEN and CDR2 SYDVKM. The CDR3 bases are TGTGCCAGCATGACAGCCTATGGCTACACCTTC. Its protein product is CASMTAYGYTF.

As DNA, the CDR3 is TGTGCCATCAGTGGTACGGGGGATTATGGCTACACCTTC. Its translation: CAISGTGDYGYTF. The chain combines TRBV10-3 with TRBJ1-2; D may be TRBD1 (5 bases). This CDR3 contains 13 residues. CDR1 ENHRY and CDR2 SYGVKD come from the germline V gene. V lost 4 bases and J lost 5, with 11 bases in between.

The chain joins TRBV5-1 to TRBJ1-3; possibly TRBD1 for D (6 bases). The CDR3 has 19 amino acids. Trimming shortened V by 0 bases and J by 0 bases, and 19 bases separated the two germline ends. Germline assignment: CDR1 SGHRS and CDR2 YFSETQ. The CDR3 spells CASSLARNRVASSGNTIYF. The CDR3 region has the DNA TGCGCCAGCAGCTTGGCCCGAAACAGGGTAGCGAGCTCTGGAAACACCATATATTTT.

This rearrangement joins TRBV19 to TRBJ2-1; TRBD2 is a possible D gene (7 bases). V lost 2 bases and J 8 bases, leaving 22 bases between the germline ends. The germline CDR1 and CDR2 sequences are LNHDA and SQIVND (reference sequence). CDR3 length: 17 amino acids. This CDR3 reads CASSISSIGGADDEQFF. The CDR3 DNA follows: TGTGCCAGTAGTATATCCTCCATAGGGGGGGCCGACGATGAGCAGTTCTTC.

The chain carries TRBV6-6 and TRBJ2-3; no clear D gene. This CDR3 is built from 13 residues. Germline V gene data show CDR1 as MNHNY and CDR2 as SVGAGI (reference sequence). The V end lost 0 bases, the J end lost 3 bases, and 4 bases lay between the germline ends. The CDR3 DNA reads TGTGCCAGCAGTTACTCGACTACAGATACGCAGTATTTT. Its protein is CASSYSTTDTQYF.

The rearrangement uses TRBV28 and TRBJ2-5; no firm D call. Trimming removed 5 bases at V and 2 bases at J, with 6 bases between. CDR1 is MDHEN and CDR2 is SYDVKM in the germline V gene. This CDR3 is built from 12 residues. The CDR3 protein is CASSIQQETQYF. Here the CDR3 DNA reads TGTGCCAGCAGTATACAGCAAGAGACCCAGTACTTC.

The chain links TRBV30 to TRBJ2-7; D is perhaps TRBD2 (6 bases). Trimming left V 3 bases short and J 5 bases short, with 14 bases between. The germline V gene has CDR1 GTSNPN and CDR2 SVGIG (reference sequence). The CDR3 is made up of 13 amino acids. The CDR3 sequence is CAWRGGVRNEQYF. In nucleotides, the CDR3 is TGTGCCTGGAGAGGCGGGGTCCGGAACGAGCAGTACTTC.

V usage is TRBV30 and J usage is TRBJ2-7; TRBD2 is a possible D gene (6 bases). Trimming cost V 2 bases and J 6 bases, with 20 bases left between them. Germline CDR1 and CDR2: GTSNPN and SVGIG (reference sequence). The CDR3 runs to 15 residues. CDR3 sequence: CAWSPGTPPQGEQYF. CDR3 in DNA: TGTGCCTGGAGTCCAGGGACTCCTCCGCAGGGCGAGCAGTACTTC.

The chain joins TRBV12-5 to TRBJ2-5, with D perhaps matching TRBD2 (5 bases). Germline-derived CDR1 and CDR2 are LGHNT and FRNRAP. There are 13 residues in the CDR3. Trimming cost V 2 bases and J 1 base, with 5 bases left between them. CDR3 residues: CASGLRGQETQYF. CDR3 coding DNA: TGTGCTAGTGGTTTGCGGGGCCAAGAGACCCAGTACTTC.

The sample holds one count of this clone. The chain carries TRBV9 and TRBJ2-1, with 11 bases that match TRBD2. V was clipped by 4 bases and J by 5 bases; unmatched bases: 2. The CDR3 loop spans 14 amino acids. CDR1 is SGDLS and CDR2 is YYNGEE in the germline V gene. This CDR3 is CASSSSGGNNEQFF. The CDR3 bases are TGTGCCAGCAGCTCTAGCGGGGGGAACAATGAGCAGTTCTTC.

The chain recombines TRBV5-1 with TRBJ2-7, with 9 bases lining up with TRBD2. With V trimmed by 4 bases and J by 4 bases, 9 bases remained unmatched. Germline CDR1 and CDR2: SGHRS and YFSETQ. This CDR3 comprises 15 residues. The CDR3 sequence is CASSPAAGGGYEQYF. The CDR3, as DNA: TGCGCCAGCAGCCCGGCGGCGGGGGGGGGATACGAGCAGTACTTC.

The V gene is TRBV19, the J gene TRBJ1-1; D is possibly TRBD1 (5 bases). CDR3 length equals 14 residues. From germline, CDR1 is LNHDA and CDR2 SQIVND (reference sequence). Between the trimmed V and J ends, which lost 7 bases and 5 bases, there was a span of 17 bases. The CDR3 region is CASTNAGGWTEAFF. The CDR3 coding sequence is TGTGCCAGTACCAATGCGGGGGGATGGACTGAAGCTTTCTTT.

The chain employs TRBV2 and TRBJ1-2; possibly TRBD1 for D (5 bases). Trimming left V 3 bases short and J 8 bases short, with 13 bases between. This CDR3 is 13 amino acids long. Germline CDR1 and CDR2: SNHLY and FYNNEI. CDR3 coding DNA: TGTGCCAGCAGTGAGGTTGCAGGGATCGGCTACACCTTC. Protein product: CASSEVAGIGYTF.

This clone was seen a few times. The chain uses TRBV9 and TRBJ2-5; TRBD1 matches 8 bases. This CDR3 spans 14 amino acids. CDR1 and CDR2 (germline): SGDLS, YYNGEE. After removal of 5 bases from V and 2 bases from J, the junction contained 5 bases not matched to a gene. Here the CDR3 DNA reads TGTGCCAGCAGTCTTGGACAGGGACAAGAGACCCAGTACTTC. Translation: CASSLGQGQETQYF. Full variable domain (outside the CDR3, taken from reference TRBV9 and TRBJ2-5): DSGVTQTPKHLITATGQRVTLRCSPRSGDLSVYWYQQSLDQGLQFLIQYYNGEERAKGNILERFSAQQFPDLHSELNLSSLELGDSALYFCASSLGQGQETQYFGPGTRLLVL.